This TCR beta chain stems from a study of regulatory T cells in long-lasting Graves disease. Sample time point: newly diagnosed GD, antithyroid drugs for less than 3 months. The TCR library was made from RNA extracted from PBMCs. Sequencing libraries for TCR beta were prepared with iRepertoire HTBI primers and Arm-PCR of CDR3 regions. From the multiplex PCR reads, TCRdb called clonotypes with MiXCR, one entry per CDR3 protein. The sample includes roughly 610,000 distinct CDR3 sequences, approximately 15% seen only once; the top ten take around 18%. This clonotype has ten or more counts. The same specimen was also included in a second study, on T cells in Graves' hyperthyroidism and ophthalmopathy.

Specimen: peripheral blood mononuclear cells (PBMCs), collected at new diagnosis, from a patient treated with antithyroid drugs. The sequence was collected from a woman aged 25 to 39 with Graves disease.

The CDR3 sequence is CATSFQAEWHQPQHF. The CDR3 DNA reads TGTGCCACCAGCTTCCAGGCGGAGTGGCATCAGCCCCAGCATTTT. The J gene is TRBJ1-5, the V gene TRBV15; D is unresolved. Germline lookup yields CDR1 LNHNV and CDR2 YYDKDF (reference sequence). V was pared by 5 bases and J by 5 bases, with 16 bases between. The CDR3 loop spans 15 amino acids.